This T cell receptor beta chain was captured in a study of long-term antiretroviral therapy in people with HIV (dated 2022 in TCRdb). Concerning the study at large: The earliest samples were collected about a decade before the 2015 WHO recommendation for immediate ART, when ART was typically delayed until CD4 counts fell. A total of 192 cryopreserved PBMC samples came from roughly 30 adults with confirmed HIV infection and were collected serially over a mean of approximately six years (range 1-12). Test extractions of a monoclonal T-cell line alongside about 35 polyclonal samples showed no cross-contamination during QIAcube processing. Among the 30 to 35 participants with HIV, eleven were female. A retrospective serial study tested whether changes in peripheral blood TRB repertoire composition and diversity were associated with ART initiation and durable HIV suppression.

As concerns this clone: It has no known antigen specificity. Per-base quality was not reported, and no clone a single base away is much larger than it.

What the study reported, not specific to this receptor: At every time point, the repertoire was dominated by expanded TRB clones first identified before ART initiation, although this dominance fluctuated and, in many PLHIV, declined after ART. Compared with controls, HIV repertoires had narrower CDR3 length ranges, and the network structure pointed to an antigen-experienced repertoire that shifted only slightly toward naive after ART. A significant increase in TRB diversity was found to be associated with ART initiation, although TRB diversity was observed to remain significantly below that of transplant donor controls even after long-term ART. Samples dated from 2004 to 2017, and the ART regimens used may be less effective than current ones. Since PBMC availability was limited, sequencing covered only the TCR beta chain, with no alpha chain pairing. No data were available on ART adherence, viral resistance or therapy changes, limiting inferences about post-ART repertoire changes. Because pre-ART samples had limited cell numbers, unsorted PBMC were profiled rather than sorted CD4+ and CD8+ T cells.

The immunoSEQ hsTCRB v3.0 assay was used at survey level resolution to sequence the TRB variable region. A depth of about 40,000-50,000 T-cell genomes per sample was targeted for TRB sequencing. TRB libraries were pooled and sequenced on an Illumina MiSeq using a v3 150-cycle kit. Per the source publication's procedure: Repertoire analysis ran in R within a reproducible Nextflow workflow covering QC, data transformation and analysis. LymphoSeq2, an R package for exploring AIRR-Seq data, was used to implement the custom analyses. A few samples that produced fewer than 5000 total TRB sequences were removed, so approximately 190 HIV repertoires were analyzed. Among the approximately 190 HIV repertoires that were kept, 59 were collected before ART initiation and roughly 130 were collected after ART initiation. Repertoires were downsampled to 5000 TRB nucleotide sequences, and summary statistics were averaged over 100 downsampling iterations. TRB sequences were retained for analysis only if CDR3 regions of at least seven amino acids were present. Diversity was measured with a Shannon entropy-derived clonality score and the Gini coefficient. Repertoire networks linked the top 5000 CDR3 amino acid sequences whenever two sequences differed by an edit distance of one. For TRB CDR3 amino acid sequences, antigen specificity groups and MHC restriction were predicted with GLIPH2. CDR3 amino acid sequences were matched against VDJdb and McPAS-TCR to flag known CMV, EBV, HIV or tissue antigen associations. Pre-ART, post-ART and control groups were compared with Wilcoxon signed-rank tests and Holm-Bonferroni correction. The source is immuneACCESS, and TCRdb retained only in-frame sequences with V and J called. Part of the clones is not carried over; for the studies checked, unresolved V genes explain less than half of this, and the remainder is unexplained. The D gene and trimming were derived from the DNA, and the V and J assignments and clone size from that table. For this sample there are about 23,000 clones; roughly 80% appear just once. In total, the top ten clones hold 4% to 6% of the sample.

Participants were included only if at least one PBMC sample before ART initiation and at least two post-ART samples were available. All participants with HIV were treated in the United States of America. Before DNA extraction, cryopreserved samples of about 0.95-11 million PBMC were thawed and then washed. At the time of the earliest PBMC sample, participants with HIV were aged between roughly 20 and 55 years. Each participant contributed PBMC samples from 1-4 timepoints before ART initiation and 2-8 timepoints after ART initiation, with a median of 7 samples. Serial HIV viral load, CD4+ T-cell count, ART history and demographic data were obtained for every participant. A Qiagen kit on a QIAcube was used to extract genomic DNA from unsorted PBMC, with samples processed in batches of 12. Trimming at the junction amounts to 5 bases on V and 5 bases on J, and the germline ends lie 12 bases apart. CDR1 and CDR2 (MRHNA, SNTAGT) derive from the germline V gene. From the cysteine up to the phenylalanine, the CDR3 has a length of 13 residues. The retained sequence is limited to the CDR3, 39 bases, with the frame set at the first base.

The TCR originated in a man between 50 and 59 years old with HIV. Recombination connected TRBV6-4 to TRBJ1-1; the best D guess is TRBD1, with 6 bases matching. The material was unsorted PBMCs, obtained 0.3 years after starting antiretroviral therapy. CDR3 loop: CASSTQGGTEAFF. In nucleotides, the sequence is TGTGCCAGCAGTACACAGGGTGGAACTGAAGCTTTCTTT.